Presented here are 10 T cell receptor beta chains from one specimen sequenced in a study of blood T cell repertoires in COVID-19. Sequencing used immunoSEQ multiplex PCR; TCRdb keeps in-frame clones, though not all of them. The sample lists around 130,000 clones, about four fifths seen once, with roughly 12% in the top ten. Material for sequencing was peripheral blood. The origin of the receptors is a human donor in a cohort sampled during active COVID-19.

V usage is TRBV5-1 and J usage is TRBJ2-3; 7 nucleotides line up with TRBD2. Germline V gene lookup returns CDR1 SGHRS and CDR2 YFSETQ. Trimming at V came to 4 bases and at J to 0 bases, leaving 5 bases not matched to a gene. The CDR3 spans 15 residues. The CDR3: CASSPGTTSTDTQYF. In DNA form, the CDR3 reads TGCGCCAGCAGCCCCGGGACTACTAGCACAGATACGCAGTATTTT.

The genes are TRBV4-1 and TRBJ1-3; possible D gene TRBD1, 5 bases. Trimming left V 0 bases short and J 4 bases short, with 10 bases between. CDR3 size: 15 residues. Looked up from germline, CDR1 is MGHRA and CDR2 is YSYEKL. The CDR3 sequence: CASSQDRVAGNTIYF. The CDR3 region has the DNA TGCGCCAGCAGCCAAGACAGGGTCGCGGGAAACACCATATATTTT.

This rearrangement joins TRBV28 to TRBJ2-7; a possible D gene is TRBD1 (5 bases). The CDR3 is made up of 16 amino acids. Per the germline V gene, CDR1 is MDHEN and CDR2 is SYDVKM. The V gene lost 1 base and the J gene lost 4 bases, with 17 bases spanning the gap. This chain's CDR3 is CASSLSHSAGWYEQYF. The CDR3 nucleotides read TGTGCCAGCAGTTTATCTCATTCGGCAGGGTGGTACGAGCAGTACTTC. Supplemented by reference TRBV28 and TRBJ2-7, the full variable domain reads DVKVTQSSRYLVKRTGEKVFLECVQDMDHENMFWYRQDPGLGLRLIYFSYDVKMKEKGDIPEGYSVSREKKERFSLILESASTNQTSMYLCASSLSHSAGWYEQYFGPGTRLTVT.

The V and J genes are TRBV18 and TRBJ1-2; unclear D gene. Trimming stripped 2 bases from V and 3 bases from J, with 10 bases between. This CDR3 has 14 residues. Germline assignment: CDR1 KGHSH and CDR2 LQKENI. CDR3 bases: TGTGCCAGCTCACCAACAGATAATTACTATGGCTACACCTTC. This codes for CASSPTDNYYGYTF.

The rearrangement links TRBV7-2 to TRBJ1-6, with TRBD1 matching over 10 bases. Germline V gene lookup returns CDR1 SGHTA and CDR2 FQGNSA. This CDR3 spans 13 amino acids. Trimming cost V 4 bases and J 13 bases; bases outside gene matches: 4. CDR3 loop: CASSSPGQGPLHF. Written as DNA, the CDR3 is TGTGCCAGCAGCTCGCCGGGACAGGGGCCCCTCCACTTT.

This sequence joins TRBV19 and TRBJ2-1; 10 bases are shared with TRBD2. The CDR3 covers 16 residues. Germline trimming cut 6 bases from V and 0 bases from J; bases unmatched to any gene: 5. The germline gives CDR1 LNHDA, CDR2 SQIVND (reference sequence). The CDR3: CASRERGGSSYNEQFF. The CDR3 DNA follows: TGTGCCAGTAGAGAGCGGGGGGGGAGCTCCTACAATGAGCAGTTCTTC. The full variable domain, in which reference TRBV19 and TRBJ2-1 provide the parts outside the CDR3, is DGGITQSPKYLFRKEGQNVTLSCEQNLNHDAMYWYRQDPGQGLRLIYYSQIVNDFQKGDIAEGYSVSREKKESFPLTVTSAQKNPTAFYLCASRERGGSSYNEQFFGPGTRLTVL.

The chain has TRBV2 and TRBJ1-5; unclear D gene. With 4 bases removed from V and 2 bases from J, the gap between germline ends came to 6 bases. Per the germline V gene, CDR1 is SNHLY and CDR2 is FYNNEI. The CDR3 spans 13 residues. CDR3 DNA: TGTGCCAGCAGTGCTATGGGCAATCAGCCCCAGCATTTT. It specifies CASSAMGNQPQHF.

V is TRBV9 and J is TRBJ2-3; 9 nucleotides align to TRBD2. Germline V CDR1 and CDR2: SGDLS, YYNGEE. After removal of 4 bases from V and 2 bases from J, the junction contained 8 bases not matched to a gene. The CDR3 is 16 residues long. In DNA, the CDR3 is TGTGCCAGCAGCCTCGGAGCGGGGGGTTTCACAGATACGCAGTATTTT. It codes for CASSLGAGGFTDTQYF.

For the CDR3, the DNA is TGCGCCAGCAGCCAAGATCTGACAGGGAATCAGCCCCAGCATTTT. Amino acids: CASSQDLTGNQPQHF. The rearrangement uses TRBV4-3 and TRBJ1-5, with TRBD1 matching over 7 bases. V was clipped by 0 bases and J by 4 bases; unmatched bases: 3. The CDR3 has 15 amino acids. Germline V gene sequence: CDR1 LGHNA, CDR2 YSLEER.

The rearrangement uses TRBV6-5 and TRBJ2-2; the match to TRBD2 covers 8 bases. Germline CDR1 MNHEY, CDR2 SVGAGI. Germline trimming cut 4 bases from V and 5 bases from J; bases unmatched to any gene: 6. This CDR3 region has 15 residues. Written as DNA, the CDR3 is TGTGCCAGCAGTTCCCCCGGGGGGGCGACCGGGGAGCTGTTTTTT. This encodes CASSSPGGATGELFF.